These T cell receptor beta chains were read from a single sample in a study of the immune and genomic landscape of osteosarcoma. This table comes from immunoSEQ multiplex PCR, and its TCRdb copy is limited to in-frame clones, with some not included. Altogether about 10,000 clones are present, around two thirds being singletons, with the ten largest covering less than 20%. Sequenced: osteosarcoma tumor tissue from the lung. These receptor sequences come from a human donor with osteosarcoma. CDR3s include the opening cysteine and the closing phenylalanine or tryptophan. D genes are given only for firm matches.

>TRBD1|TRBV19
CASSARQGNIQYF
>TRBD2|TRBV4-1
CASSQVSLLAGGDNEQYF
>NA|TRBV23-1
CASSPPQEGPYEQYF
>NA|TRBV4-2
CASSQGPDLPAQPQHF
>NA|TRBV14
CASSQDRWGFDGYTF
>NA|TRBV5-1
CASSLQGGNTDTQYF
>NA|TRBV28
CASSRTVNQPQHF
>NA|TRBV9
CASSVGGRRNEKLFF
>NA|TRBV7-6
CASSSDRSLAPLHF
>NA|TRBV10-2
CASSPALYEQYF
>TRBD2|TRBV28
CASEFSGSFYNEQFF
>TRBD1|TRBV19
CASSPAGQERYEQYF
>TRBD2|TRBV19
CASSRTLAGTYEQYF
>NA|TRBV6-6
CASGGVPTNEKLFF
>NA|TRBV25-1
CASSAPGTLGELFF
>NA|TRBV6-5
CASKLEGSEQYF
>NA|TRBV18
CASSPRGQRNTGELFF
>TRBD1|TRBV9
CASSVSRDRTNTGELFF
>NA|TRBV6-6
CASSYREQETQYF
>NA|TRBV7-3
CASSLGVSSTDTQYF
>TRBD1|TRBV29-1
CSVDGDRGLGEQFF
>NA|TRBV20-1
CSAGRQETQYF
>TRBD2|TRBV2
CATHYSGSGYIQYF
>NA|TRBV27
CASRKQVAKNIQYF
>TRBD2|TRBV13
CASSPPSGRGQETQYF
>NA|TRBV19
CASSALGRKGPQHF
>NA|TRBV5-3
CARSFIAGYSNQPQHF